Given below is one T cell receptor beta chain in context. The sample is drawn from a study of shared clonotypes between healthy human individuals. Across the study: CD4 naive and memory got three plates each, CD8 naive two, CD8 memory one.

The table came from immunoSEQ multiplex PCR; TCRdb's copy has only in-frame clones and leaves some out. The sample has a few million clones, roughly 92% seen once. This CDR3 region has 12 residues. Germline lookup yields CDR1 SGHTS and CDR2 YDEGEE. V lost 0 bases, J lost 10 bases, and 10 bases lay in between. The sequencing sample was made of naive CD4+ T cells from PBMCs. Described subset: CD45RA+ positively selected. The chain employs TRBV5-8 and TRBJ1-1; D not certain. This receptor was obtained from a man younger than 35 in good health. Some clones in this sample may be carry-over from other donors' samples. CDR3 bases: TGTGCCAGCAGCTTGGCCCCGGTGCCAGCTTTCTTT. Its translation is CASSLAPVPAFF.